The sequence of this T cell receptor (beta chain) was determined in a study of blood T cell repertoires in COVID-19. Study summary: From the United States, Italy and Spain came samples of acute and convalescent COVID-19.

Original handling: Amplification of reference gene primers was used by the study to estimate nucleated cell counts. This table comes from immunoSEQ multiplex PCR, and its TCRdb copy is limited to in-frame clones, with some not included. D and trimming come from the DNA, and the V and J calls and clone size come from that table. The sample lists tens of thousands of clones; roughly 88% were seen once. After removal of 3 bases from V and 2 bases from J, the junction contained 10 bases not matched to a gene. Germline V gene data show CDR1 as ENHRY and CDR2 as SYGVKD. The CDR3 runs 18 residues. The sequencing input was peripheral blood. The V call is TRBV10-3, the J call TRBJ1-1, with 12 nucleotides matching TRBD1. This TCR was sampled from a man in his forties or fifties with active or convalescent COVID-19. Here the CDR3 DNA reads TGTGCCATCAGTGACAAGACTCCGGGACAGGGGGCAAACACTGAAGCTTTCTTT. It translates to CAISDKTPGQGANTEAFF.